Listed below are T cell receptor beta chains from one sample, sequenced in a study of shared clonotypes between healthy human individuals. This table comes from immunoSEQ multiplex PCR, and its TCRdb copy is limited to in-frame clones, with some not included. The sample lists around 1.9 million clones, about 92% seen once, with more than 1.5% in the top ten. Material: naive CD8+ T cells from PBMCs. The receptors were gathered from a man in his late teens or twenties in good health. Some clones in this sample may be carry-over from other donors' samples. Each CDR3 is given with its conserved first and last residue. The D gene is left open where the match is weak.

CDR3aa	CDR3nt	j_gene	v_gene	d_gene
CASSPGHGGETLAQYF	TGCGCCAGCAGCCCCGGTCACGGGGGCGAAACTCTAGCCCAGTACTTC	TRBJ2-5	TRBV4-1	.
CASRLARGYEQYF	TGTGCCAGCAGACTAGCGAGAGGCTACGAGCAGTACTTC	TRBJ2-7	TRBV27	TRBD2
CASTPQTEAFF	TGTGCCAGCACGCCCCAGACTGAAGCTTTCTTT	TRBJ1-1	TRBV7-9	.
CASGFTGTGEQYF	TGTGCTAGTGGTTTTACCGGGACTGGGGAGCAGTACTTC	TRBJ2-5	TRBV12-5	.
CASSQDGTGPAYEQYF	TGCGCCAGCAGCCAAGATGGTACAGGGCCCGCTTACGAGCAGTACTTC	TRBJ2-7	TRBV4-1	.
CASSRGRYSGNTIYF	TGCGCCAGCAGCCGCGGACGGTACTCTGGAAACACCATATATTTT	TRBJ1-3	TRBV10-1	.
CASSPGQHNQPQHF	TGTGCCAGCAGCCCCGGACAGCACAATCAGCCCCAGCATTTT	TRBJ1-5	TRBV9	.
CSGRDGAFGYTF	TGCAGCGGACGGGACGGGGCCTTTGGCTACACCTTC	TRBJ1-2	TRBV29-1	.
CAGSLGTYDGYTF	TGTGCCGGAAGTCTCGGGACATATGATGGCTACACCTTC	TRBJ1-2	TRBV30	.
CASSYRAGYYEQYF	TGTGCCAGCAGTTACCGAGCTGGCTACTACGAGCAGTACTTC	TRBJ2-7	TRBV6-5	.
CASSSKTGDYGYTF	TGTGCCAGCAGCTCTAAGACAGGGGACTATGGCTACACCTTC	TRBJ1-2	TRBV5-4	TRBD1
CATSRDGKETEAFF	TGTGCCACCAGCAGAGATGGCAAGGAGACTGAAGCTTTCTTT	TRBJ1-1	TRBV15	.
CATSEGLASGRGDGYTF	TGTGCCACCAGCGAAGGACTCGCGTCGGGGCGAGGAGATGGCTACACCTTC	TRBJ1-2	TRBV15	.
CASSSGGWGTEAFF	TGTGCCAGCAGCTCTGGGGGCTGGGGCACTGAAGCTTTCTTT	TRBJ1-1	TRBV11-2	.
CASNAQGTNTEAFF	TGTGCCAGCAACGCACAGGGCACGAACACTGAAGCTTTCTTT	TRBJ1-1	TRBV9	.
CASSARRVNTEAFF	TGTGCCAGCAGCGCGAGACGCGTGAACACTGAAGCTTTCTTT	TRBJ1-1	TRBV7-6	.
CASSYSGTGVLQGAFF	TGTGCCAGCAGTTACTCGGGGACAGGGGTGCTTCAGGGAGCTTTCTTT	TRBJ1-1	TRBV6-5	TRBD1